This T cell receptor beta chain appears in the sequencing data of a study of cytomegalovirus exposure and HLA in healthy donors. PCR used 60 Vbeta primers and 13 Jbeta primers. The assay was immunoSEQ multiplex PCR, and TCRdb's table has in-frame clones only and misses some. The sample yields 100,000 to 150,000 clones, around three quarters seen once. The sequenced sample was PBMCs. The receptor comes from a female donor in good health and CMV-seronegative.

The CDR3 loop reads CASSLGQTGQGTGELFF. DNA for the CDR3: TGTGCCAGCAGCTTAGGCCAGACGGGACAGGGGACCGGGGAGCTGTTTTTT. The chain is built from TRBV7-2 and TRBJ2-2; 10 positions match TRBD1. CDR1 and CDR2 (germline): SGHTA, FQGNSA. Trimming cost V 1 base and J 5 bases; bases outside gene matches: 7. The CDR3 runs to 17 residues. Supplemented by reference TRBV7-2 and TRBJ2-2, the full variable domain reads GAGVSQSPSNKVTEKGKDVELRCDPISGHTALYWYRQSLGQGLEFLIYFQGNSAPDKSGLPSDRFSAERTGGSVSTLTIQRTQQEDSAVYLCASSLGQTGQGTGELFFGEGSRLTVL.